The text below deals with one T cell receptor beta chain. Its antigen remains unidentified. The sample comes from a study of a mutant IDH1 vaccine in newly diagnosed glioma. Notes on the study in general: With respect to changes in top peripheral T cell clonotypes, pseudoprogression seemed unrelated. The vaccine induced immune responses, and these occurred in roughly 95% of patients.

Here immunoSEQ multiplex PCR was the method, and the copy in TCRdb shows in-frame clones only, minus some. Among around 64,000 clones listed, around 88% were seen once. This CDR3 spans 12 amino acids. V was clipped by 3 bases and J by 6 bases, with 8 bases between them. Germline V gene lookup returns CDR1 SGHTA and CDR2 FQGNSA. Time point described: baseline, week 1 (first vaccination visit). Treatment meaning: pre-vaccination baseline after standard-of-care therapy. The input for sequencing was peripheral blood mononuclear cells (PBMCs), taken from a glioma patient treated with radiotherapy, temozolomide or both. This chain links TRBV7-2 with TRBJ1-1, with D hard to call. The origin of this receptor is a woman under 30 with glioma. Some clones in this sample may be carry-over from other donors' samples. This CDR3 reads CASSFHLAEAFF. CDR3 DNA sequence: TGTGCCAGCAGCTTTCACCTGGCTGAAGCTTTCTTT.